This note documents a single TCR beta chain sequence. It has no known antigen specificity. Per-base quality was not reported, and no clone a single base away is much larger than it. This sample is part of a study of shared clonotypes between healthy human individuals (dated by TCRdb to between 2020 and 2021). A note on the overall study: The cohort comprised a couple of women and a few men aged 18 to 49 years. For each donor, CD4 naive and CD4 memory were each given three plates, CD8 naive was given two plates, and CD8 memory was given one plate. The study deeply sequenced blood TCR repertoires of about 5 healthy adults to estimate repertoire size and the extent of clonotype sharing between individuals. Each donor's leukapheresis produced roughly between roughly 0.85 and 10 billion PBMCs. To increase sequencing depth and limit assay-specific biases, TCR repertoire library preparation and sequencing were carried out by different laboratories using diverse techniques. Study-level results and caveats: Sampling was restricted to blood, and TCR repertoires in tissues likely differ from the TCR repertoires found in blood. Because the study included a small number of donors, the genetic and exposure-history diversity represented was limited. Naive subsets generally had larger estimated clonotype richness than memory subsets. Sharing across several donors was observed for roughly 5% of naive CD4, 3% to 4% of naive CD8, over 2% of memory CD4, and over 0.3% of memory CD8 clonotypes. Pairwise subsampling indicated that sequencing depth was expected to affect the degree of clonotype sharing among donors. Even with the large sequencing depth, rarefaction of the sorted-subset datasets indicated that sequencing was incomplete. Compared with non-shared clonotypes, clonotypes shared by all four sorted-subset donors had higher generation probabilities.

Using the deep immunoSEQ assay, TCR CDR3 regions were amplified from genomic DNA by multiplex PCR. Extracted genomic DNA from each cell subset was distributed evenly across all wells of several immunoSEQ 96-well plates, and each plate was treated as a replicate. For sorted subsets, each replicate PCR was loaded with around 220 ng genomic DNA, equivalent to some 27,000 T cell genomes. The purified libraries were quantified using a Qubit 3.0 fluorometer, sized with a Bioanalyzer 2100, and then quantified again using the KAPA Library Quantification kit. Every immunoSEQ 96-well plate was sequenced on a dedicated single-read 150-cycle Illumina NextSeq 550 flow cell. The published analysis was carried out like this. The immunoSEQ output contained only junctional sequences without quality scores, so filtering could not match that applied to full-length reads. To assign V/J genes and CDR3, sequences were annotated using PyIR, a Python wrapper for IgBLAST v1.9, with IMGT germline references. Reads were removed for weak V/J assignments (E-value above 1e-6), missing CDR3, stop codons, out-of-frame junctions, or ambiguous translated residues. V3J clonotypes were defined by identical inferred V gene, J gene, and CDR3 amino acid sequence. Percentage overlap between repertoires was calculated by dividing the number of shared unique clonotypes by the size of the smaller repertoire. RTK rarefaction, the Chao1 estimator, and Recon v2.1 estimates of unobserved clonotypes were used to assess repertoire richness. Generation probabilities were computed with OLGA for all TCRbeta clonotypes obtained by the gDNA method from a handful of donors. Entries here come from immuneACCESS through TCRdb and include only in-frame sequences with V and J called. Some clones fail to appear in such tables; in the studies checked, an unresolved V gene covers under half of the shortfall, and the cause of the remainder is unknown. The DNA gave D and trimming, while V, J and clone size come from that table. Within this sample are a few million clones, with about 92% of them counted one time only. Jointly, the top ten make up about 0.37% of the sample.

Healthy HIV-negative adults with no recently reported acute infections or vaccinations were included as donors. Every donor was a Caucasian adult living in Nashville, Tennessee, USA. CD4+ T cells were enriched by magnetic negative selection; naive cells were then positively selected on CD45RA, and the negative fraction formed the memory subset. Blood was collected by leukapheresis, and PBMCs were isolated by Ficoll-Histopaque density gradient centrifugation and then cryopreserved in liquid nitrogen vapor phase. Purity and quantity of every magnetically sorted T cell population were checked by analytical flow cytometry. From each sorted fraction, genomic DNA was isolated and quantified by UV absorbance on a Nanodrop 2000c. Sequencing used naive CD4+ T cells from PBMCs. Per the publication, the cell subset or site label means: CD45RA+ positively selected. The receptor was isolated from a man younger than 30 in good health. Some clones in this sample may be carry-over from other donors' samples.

The base sequence is TGTGCCAGCAGTTACTCGGCACAGGGCCCCTACGAGCAGTACTTC. Its protein product is CASSYSAQGPYEQYF. In this chain, TRBV6-5 is recombined with TRBJ2-7; a tentative D match to TRBD1 spans 6 bases. V is shortened by 0 bases, J by 2 bases, and the region joining them spans 11 bases. As encoded in the germline V gene, CDR1 is MNHEY while CDR2 is SVGAGI. Reading from cysteine to phenylalanine, the CDR3 counts 15 amino acids. The only DNA kept is the CDR3, 45 bases in frame from the first base.